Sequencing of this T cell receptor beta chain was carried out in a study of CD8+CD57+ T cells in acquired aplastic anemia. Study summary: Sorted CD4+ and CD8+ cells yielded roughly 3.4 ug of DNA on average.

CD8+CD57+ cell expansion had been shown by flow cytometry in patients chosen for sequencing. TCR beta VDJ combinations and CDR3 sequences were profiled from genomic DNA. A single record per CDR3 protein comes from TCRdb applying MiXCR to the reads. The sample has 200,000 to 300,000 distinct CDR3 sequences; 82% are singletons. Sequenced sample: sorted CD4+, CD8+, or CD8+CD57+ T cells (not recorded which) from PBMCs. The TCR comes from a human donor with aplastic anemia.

CDR3 residues: CASTGTAGSPLHF. The CDR3 coding sequence is TGTGCCAGCACCGGGACTGCTGGTTCACCCCTCCACTTT. The chain has TRBV2 and TRBJ1-6; perhaps TRBD1 as D (5 bases). This CDR3 has 13 amino acids. Per germline, CDR1 SNHLY and CDR2 FYNNEI. The ends were cut back, 7 bases at V and 9 bases at J, with 13 bases in the middle. The full variable domain, with the rest looked up from reference TRBV2 and TRBJ1-6, is EPEVTQTPSHQVTQMGQEVILRCVPISNHLYFYWYRQILGQKVEFLVSFYNNEISEKSEIFDDQFSVERPDGSNFTLKIRSTKLEDSAMYFCASTGTAGSPLHFGNGTRLTVT.